This T cell receptor beta chain was identified during a study of vaccination and CD4 T cells after COVID-19. Whole-study findings and limits: The analysis of convalescent patients involved relatively few individuals and lacked early post-infection timepoints.

Documented treatment: approximately 11-day PBMC culture with coronavirus spike peptide pools or control peptides (ViraFEST assay). These CD4+ T cells came from an unexposed donor, sampled before the COVID-19 pandemic (2011-2018). This CDR3 spans 14 amino acids. From germline, CDR1 is SGHVS and CDR2 FQNEAQ. V lost 3 bases to trimming and J lost 0 bases; unmatched junction nucleotides: 1. This clonotype was picked up a small number of times. No antigen is known for it. An Oncomine TCR Beta short-read assay was used to sequence the DNA from cultured CD4+ T cells. From the PCR reads, TCRdb called clonotypes with MiXCR, one entry per CDR3 protein. The sample shows about 9,400 distinct CDR3 sequences, approximately 48% of them seen only once.

This clonotype was sampled from a human donor in good health. The sample comprised CD4+ T cells from blood, cultured in vitro. V gene TRBV7-8 combines with J gene TRBJ1-1, with TRBD1 matching over 7 bases. CDR3 coding DNA: TGTGCCAGCAGCTTCGGGACAGTGAACACTGAAGCTTTCTTT. This sequence encodes CASSFGTVNTEAFF.